This entry lists 12 T cell receptor beta chains sequenced from one sample in a study of T cells after yellow fever vaccination. TCRdb called the 5' RACE reads again in MiXCR, with one record for every CDR3 protein. The sample includes 300,000 to 400,000 distinct CDR3 sequences, roughly 9.4% of them seen just once. The sequenced sample was PBMCs, obtained on the day of the first yellow fever vaccination. Receptors originate from a man aged 18 to 29 who received the YFV17D yellow fever vaccine.

The chain has TRBV5-4 and TRBJ1-1; 9 bases map to TRBD1. The CDR3 is 15 residues long. Germline V gene sequence: CDR1 SGHNT, CDR2 YYREEE (reference sequence). Trimming removed 8 bases from V and 6 bases from J; junction bases left unmatched: 14. CDR3 region: CASGRDRELIAEAFF. The DNA of the CDR3 is TGTGCCAGTGGCCGGGACAGGGAGTTAATCGCTGAAGCTTTCTTT.

This clonotype has just a few counts. V gene TRBV6-5 combines with J gene TRBJ1-1; D call uncertain. Germline CDR1 MNHEY, CDR2 SVGAGI. CDR3 length: 14 residues. Trimming removed 2 bases at V and 4 bases at J, with 11 bases between. The DNA of the CDR3 is TGTGCCAGCAGTTACAGCGGAGTTGGCACTGAAGCTTTCTTT. It is translated as CASSYSGVGTEAFF.

There are many counts of this clonotype. The rearrangement uses TRBV27 and TRBJ1-6; 10 bases align to TRBD1. V trimming: 5 bases; J trimming: 10 bases; junction bases outside the gene matches: 8. Germline V gene data show CDR1 as MNHEY and CDR2 as SMNVEV (reference sequence). The CDR3 covers 15 residues. CDR3 bases: TGTGCCAGCAGTCACCGGGACAGGGGACAGTCACCCCTCCACTTT. Residues: CASSHRDRGQSPLHF.

As regards this clonotype: This may stem from a read error, because a much larger clone lies one nucleotide away. The CDR3 carries no conserved terminal phenylalanine or tryptophan, so it likely arises from a read error. V and J are TRBV4-2 and TRBJ2-5; the match to TRBD2 covers 9 bases. Germline V gene data show CDR1 as LGHNA and CDR2 as YNFKEQ. The CDR3 extends over 19 amino acids. V was clipped by 1 base and J by 1 base; unmatched bases: 13. CDR3 DNA: TGTGCCAGCAGCCAAGTAGGTAGCGGGGGACTTCAGGGCCAAGAGACCCAGTACTCC. It translates to CASSQVGSGGLQGQETQYS.

The V call is TRBV5-4, the J call TRBJ1-2; D ambiguous. V dropped 6 bases and J dropped 5 bases, with 11 bases sitting between them. Germline V gene sequence: CDR1 SGHNT, CDR2 YYREEE (reference sequence). The CDR3 extends over 12 amino acids. CDR3 protein: CASTGAFYGYTF. CDR3 nucleotide sequence: TGTGCCAGCACGGGAGCCTTTTATGGCTACACCTTC.

The table lists this clonotype with a count of one. This chain joins TRBV2 and TRBJ2-5; TRBD1 is a possible D gene (5 bases). This CDR3 comprises 11 residues. V lost 11 bases, J lost 5 bases, and 12 bases lay in between. CDR1 is SNHLY, CDR2 FYNNEI, per germline. The CDR3 here is CALSAGETQYF. In DNA, the CDR3 is TGTGCCCTCAGCGCAGGGGAGACCCAGTACTTC.

The chain links TRBV4-3 to TRBJ2-7; D is possibly TRBD2 (5 bases). CDR3 length: 17 amino acids. V was trimmed by 2 bases and J by 6 bases, leaving 23 bases between them. CDR1 and CDR2 from the germline V gene are LGHNA and YSLEER. The CDR3 DNA follows: TGCGCCAGCAGCCAATGGGATTTCGGGGATCCTCGCAGCGAGCAGTACGTC. It encodes CASSQWDFGDPRSEQYV.

The chain carries TRBV19 and TRBJ2-7; perhaps TRBD1 as D (5 bases). The germline gives CDR1 LNHDA, CDR2 SQIVND (reference sequence). Trimming took off 3 bases at V and 3 bases at J, with 15 bases between the two ends. CDR3 length: 15 residues. CDR3 sequence reads: CASSIGKGNHYEQYF. CDR3 nucleotides: TGTGCCAGTAGTATTGGAAAGGGGAACCACTACGAGCAGTACTTC.

This clonotype was observed a few times. V usage is TRBV18 and J usage is TRBJ1-1; D unclear. Germline loops: CDR1 KGHSH, CDR2 LQKENI. The CDR3 consists of 13 residues. Trimming stripped 4 bases from V and 7 bases from J, with 13 bases between. In DNA, the CDR3 is TGTGCCAGCTCACGTGGGTACCCAGGTGAAGCTTTCTTT. It encodes CASSRGYPGEAFF. Based on the CDR3 plus reference TRBV18 and TRBJ1-1, the full variable domain is NAGVMQNPRHLVRRRGQEARLRCSPMKGHSHVYWYRQLPEEGLKFMVYLQKENIIDESGMPKERFSAEFPKEGPSILRIQQVVRGDSAAYFCASSRGYPGEAFFGQGTRLTVV.

This clonotype occurred a few times. The chain is built from TRBV29-1 and TRBJ2-3; weak D call: TRBD2 (5 bases). The CDR3 runs to 16 residues. Germline CDR1 is SQVTM and CDR2 is ANQGSEA. V lost 6 bases and J 1 base, leaving 20 bases between the germline ends. CDR3 DNA: TGCAGCGTCGAATCACTAGTATTTGGGGGCACAGATACGCAGTATTTT. Translating gives CSVESLVFGGTDTQYF.

V and J are TRBV30 and TRBJ1-4; D perhaps matches TRBD1 (5 bases). V was clipped by 3 bases and J by 8 bases, with 16 bases between them. In germline, CDR1 is GTSNPN, CDR2 SVGIG (reference sequence). The CDR3 covers 14 residues. CDR3 residues: CAWRSRQGWEKLFF. CDR3 nucleotides: TGTGCCTGGAGGTCCCGGCAGGGTTGGGAAAAACTGTTTTTT. The whole variable domain, filled in from reference TRBV30 and TRBJ1-4, reads SQTIHQWPATLVQPVGSPLSLECTVEGTSNPNLYWYRQAAGRGLQLLFYSVGIGQISSEVPQNLSASRPQDRQFILSSKKLLLSDSGFYLCAWRSRQGWEKLFFGSGTQLSVL.

This clonotype came up many times. The rearrangement links TRBV5-1 to TRBJ2-6, with D hard to call. The V end was cut by 0 bases, the J end by 4 bases, with 11 bases between. From germline, CDR1 is SGHRS and CDR2 YFSETQ. The CDR3 has 16 amino acids. The CDR3 sequence is CASSLDLRRGANVLTF. CDR3 in DNA: TGCGCCAGCAGCTTGGATCTGCGACGCGGGGCCAACGTCCTGACTTTC.